These T cell receptor beta chains were read from a single sample in a study of blood T cell repertoires in COVID-19. Data came from immunoSEQ multiplex PCR; TCRdb stores just in-frame clones and leaves some out. The profile shows 300,000 to 400,000 clones, around 91% of them singletons. Sequencing was carried out using PBMCs or T cells enriched from blood (not recorded which). The receptors stem from a man in his late teens or twenties who had recovered from COVID-19. Each CDR3 is given with its conserved first and last residue. The D gene is left open where the match is weak. Some rows have no size entry. The others give once, few or many, or a class for an expanded clone.

j_call v_call clone_size d_call cdr3_nt cdr3_aa
TRBJ2-7 TRBV27 - TRBD2 TGTGCCAGCAGTTTATCGGGTACGGCGGGGGGCGAGCAGTACTTC CASSLSGTAGGEQYF
TRBJ2-2 TRBV27 - TRBD2 TGTGCCAGCAGGACGCGGGGGGTTGACACCGGGGAGCTGTTTTTT CASRTRGVDTGELFF
TRBJ2-3 TRBV5-1 - - TGCGCCAGCAGCTTGTCACAGGTCAGCACAGATACGCAGTATTTT CASSLSQVSTDTQYF
TRBJ2-3 TRBV4-2 - - TGTGCCAGCAGCCAAGACCTAAGCGCCCCCGGTGCGCAGTATTTT CASSQDLSAPGAQYF
TRBJ2-1 TRBV5-6 - TRBD1 TGTGCCAGCAGCTCTGCAGGGGGCCAAGAGCAGTTCTTC CASSSAGGQEQFF
TRBJ1-5 TRBV13 - - TGTGCCAGCAGCCCCCAAACAGGGTCTCAGCCCCAGCATTTT CASSPQTGSQPQHF
TRBJ1-2 TRBV3-1/TRBV3-2 - - TGTGCCAGCAGCCTGTCCTGGACAACGAATGGCTACACCTTC CASSLSWTTNGYTF
TRBJ2-1 TRBV12-5 once TRBD2 TGTGCTAGTGGTTTGGTACGGAGCGGGAGGGCTCTTTCGGGCAATGAGCAGTTCTTC CASGLVRSGRALSGNEQFF
TRBJ1-6 TRBV5-1 - - TGCGCCAGCAGCTTGTGGGGGGTAGGGTCACCCCTCCACTTT CASSLWGVGSPLHF
TRBJ2-7 TRBV29-1 - TRBD1 TGCAGCGTTGGAGGTGGCAGGGGGCTATCCACTACTTGGCAGTACTTC CSVGGGRGLSTTWQYF